The 29 T cell receptor beta chains in this list originate from one sample, sequenced in a study of identical twins. TCRdb itself ran the 5' RACE reads through MiXCR, one entry per CDR3 protein. Altogether about 700,000 distinct CDR3 sequences are present, roughly 6% being singletons, with the ten largest covering around 2%. Sequenced: naive T cells sorted from blood. These receptors came from a man younger than 35 in good health.

This clonotype was counted a few times. The chain is built from TRBV4-1 and TRBJ2-5, with 8 bases aligning to TRBD2. The germline gives CDR1 MGHRA, CDR2 YSYEKL. V lost 6 bases and J lost 3; bases outside the gene matches: 9. The CDR3 covers 15 residues. This CDR3 is CASSDKREFKETQYF. CDR3 in DNA: TGCGCCAGCAGTGACAAGCGGGAGTTTAAAGAGACCCAGTACTTC.

This clonotype was seen many times. J is TRBJ2-1 and V is TRBV12-3 or TRBV12-4, with unresolved D. This CDR3 is built from 12 residues. V was shortened by 5 bases and J by 3 bases, with 5 bases between the two germline ends. CDR3 amino acids: CASSQDYNEQFF. The DNA for the CDR3 is TGTGCCAGCAGTCAAGACTACAATGAGCAGTTCTTC.

Only a few counts were recorded for this clonotype. The rearrangement joins TRBV20-1 to TRBJ2-7, with TRBD1 identical over 11 bases. This CDR3 is built from 15 residues. V trimming: 2 bases; J trimming: 0 bases; junction bases outside the gene matches: 3. Per germline, CDR1 DFQATT and CDR2 SNEGSKA (reference sequence). The CDR3 DNA is TGCAGTGCTAGACCGGGACAGGGGGTCTCCTACGAGCAGTACTTC. It is translated as CSARPGQGVSYEQYF.

At least ten counts were recorded for this clonotype. The V and J genes are TRBV7-2 and TRBJ1-6; 10 positions match TRBD1. Germline V gene lookup returns CDR1 SGHTA and CDR2 FQGNSA. This CDR3 has 15 residues. The J segment lost 8 bases and the V segment lost 5 bases, leaving 6 bases of the junction unmatched. DNA for the CDR3: TGTGCCAGCAGCAAAGACAGGGGGCCCTATTCACCCCTCCACTTT. Protein product: CASSKDRGPYSPLHF.

Comment on this clonotype: This may stem from a read error, because a much larger clone lies one nucleotide away. This chain connects TRBV5-1 to TRBJ2-7; D perhaps matches TRBD2 (5 bases). Germline CDR1 reads SGHRS; CDR2 reads YFSETQ. CDR3 length equals 14 residues. Trimming removed 1 base from V and 3 bases from J, with 11 bases in between. Here the CDR3 reads CASSLSGSFYEQYF. For the CDR3, the DNA is TGCGCCAGCAGCTTGAGTGGGAGCTTCTACGAGCAGTACTTC.

In this sample, this clonotype turned up many times. This rearrangement joins TRBV15 to TRBJ2-5; a possible D gene is TRBD2 (5 bases). There are 11 residues in the CDR3. V gave up 9 bases and J gave up 5 bases, with 10 bases separating them. Germline loops: CDR1 LNHNV, CDR2 YYDKDF (reference sequence). The CDR3 is CATSVTETQYF. CDR3 DNA: TGTGCCACTAGCGTAACGGAGACCCAGTACTTC. The full variable domain, in which reference TRBV15 and TRBJ2-5 provide the parts outside the CDR3, is DAMVIQNPRYQVTQFGKPVTLSCSQTLNHNVMYWYQQKSSQAPKLLFHYYDKDFNNEADTPDNFQSRRPNTSFCFLDIRSPGLGDTAMYLCATSVTETQYFGPGTRLLVL.

This clonotype has ten or more counts. The chain has TRBV12-3 or TRBV12-4 and TRBJ2-7; no reliable D call. This CDR3 has 11 amino acids. V lost 7 bases, J lost 3 bases, and 7 bases lay in between. The CDR3 spells CASTSYYEQYF. CDR3 sequence (DNA): TGTGCCAGCACCTCTTACTACGAGCAGTACTTC.

This clonotype has a count of ten or more. The rearrangement joins TRBV10-3 to TRBJ2-3, with D hard to call. With 6 bases removed from V and 6 bases from J, the gap between germline ends came to 13 bases. This CDR3 comprises 13 residues. From germline, CDR1 is ENHRY and CDR2 SYGVKD. CDR3 in DNA: TGTGCCATCAGGGAACGAAATAGGGATACGCAGTATTTT. This gives the protein CAIRERNRDTQYF.

The gene calls are TRBV9 and TRBJ2-7; 10 bases match TRBD2. The ends lost 4 bases at V and 3 bases at J; junction bases unmatched: 13. Germline loops: CDR1 SGDLS, CDR2 YYNGEE. The CDR3 has 17 amino acids. CDR3 sequence: CASSTRAGGPEHYEQYF. The CDR3 DNA follows: TGTGCCAGCAGCACCAGAGCGGGAGGGCCAGAACACTACGAGCAGTACTTC.

This clonotype was counted at least ten times. V gene TRBV5-6 combines with J gene TRBJ2-7, with TRBD2 matching 13 bases. The CDR3 sequence is 16 residues long. The germline gives CDR1 SGHDT, CDR2 YYEEEE. The trim removed 4 bases at V and 2 bases at J, leaving 6 bases unmatched. The CDR3 bases are TGTGCCAGCAGCAGGAAGGGACTAGCGGGGACCTACGAGCAGTACTTC. As protein: CASSRKGLAGTYEQYF. The whole variable domain, filled in from reference TRBV5-6 and TRBJ2-7, reads DAGVTQSPTHLIKTRGQQVTLRCSPKSGHDTVSWYQQALGQGPQFIFQYYEEEERQRGNFPDRFSGHQFPNYSSELNVNALLLGDSALYLCASSRKGLAGTYEQYFGPGTRLTVT.

This clonotype came up a few times. The genes are TRBV7-9 and TRBJ1-6; 10 bases line up with TRBD1. Trimming took 1 base from V and 10 from J; bases not matched to a gene: 4. CDR1 is SEHNR and CDR2 is FQNEAQ in the germline V gene (reference sequence). The CDR3 contains 15 residues. The CDR3 region has the DNA TGTGCCAGCAGCTTAGGAGACAGGGGGCCCTCACCCCTCCACTTT. It codes for CASSLGDRGPSPLHF.

This clonotype turned up a few times. The chain employs TRBV18 and TRBJ1-2; D uncertain. V dropped 3 bases and J dropped 6 bases, with 20 bases sitting between them. From germline, CDR1 is KGHSH and CDR2 LQKENI. The CDR3 is 16 amino acids. The chain's CDR3 is CASSPLEQSVSHGYTF. CDR3 nucleotide sequence: TGTGCCAGCTCACCTCTCGAACAGTCGGTTTCCCATGGCTACACCTTC.

Only a few counts were recorded for this clonotype. DNA for the CDR3: TGTGCCAGCAGTTTCCAGGGTTCTAATGAAAAACTGTTTTTT. Residues: CASSFQGSNEKLFF. The chain has TRBV27 and TRBJ1-4; perhaps TRBD1 as D (5 bases). The CDR3 is 14 residues long. From germline, CDR1 is MNHEY and CDR2 SMNVEV (reference sequence). V was pared by 3 bases and J by 3 bases, with 8 bases between.

In its sample, this clonotype was seen a few times. V gene TRBV5-1 combines with J gene TRBJ1-1; no reliable D call. Trimming pared 2 bases from V and 7 bases from J, leaving 12 bases between. The V gene's germline CDR1 is SGHRS and CDR2 YFSETQ. CDR3 size: 13 residues. The CDR3 DNA sequence: TGCGCCAGCAGCTTTGAGTCCCCCATTGAAGCTTTCTTT. It encodes CASSFESPIEAFF.

Ten or more counts support this clonotype. The chain joins TRBV9 to TRBJ1-2; 7 nucleotides agree with TRBD1. V was clipped by 6 bases and J by 8 bases; unmatched bases: 10. The CDR3 runs to 13 residues. In germline, CDR1 is SGDLS, CDR2 YYNGEE. The CDR3 DNA follows: TGTGCCAGCATGGGACAGCCCCATAGGGGCTACACCTTC. Residues: CASMGQPHRGYTF.

This clonotype was detected ten times or more. The rearrangement joins TRBV4-1 to TRBJ2-3; 8 positions agree with TRBD2. In germline, CDR1 is MGHRA, CDR2 YSYEKL. This CDR3 comprises 15 residues. Trimming at V came to 4 bases and at J to 3 bases, leaving 6 bases not matched to a gene. DNA of the CDR3: TGCGCCAGCAGCCTTAGCGGGACCCGGACAGATACGCAGTATTTT. This encodes CASSLSGTRTDTQYF.

This clonotype was counted a few times. This rearrangement joins TRBV7-9 to TRBJ2-1; unclear D gene. Germline loops: CDR1 SEHNR, CDR2 FQNEAQ (reference sequence). The CDR3 contains 11 residues. V was trimmed by 10 bases and J by 6 bases, leaving 10 bases between them. DNA of the CDR3: TGTGCCATCATTGTCGCCAATGAGCAGTTCTTC. Its protein is CAIIVANEQFF.

This clonotype was observed a handful of times. The V call is TRBV5-5, the J call TRBJ2-1; D gene unclear. The length of the CDR3 is 17 residues. Germline CDR1 reads SGHKS; CDR2 reads YYEKEE (reference sequence). V lost 0 bases, J lost 0 bases, and 13 bases lay in between. The CDR3 loop is CASSLDPPESSYNEQFF. DNA for the CDR3: TGTGCCAGCAGCTTGGATCCCCCGGAGAGCTCCTACAATGAGCAGTTCTTC.

This clonotype showed up many times. The chain uses TRBV20-1 and TRBJ1-4; weak D call: TRBD1 (5 bases). Germline CDR1 DFQATT, CDR2 SNEGSKA (reference sequence). V lost 5 bases and J 5 bases, leaving 12 bases between the germline ends. The CDR3 length is 13 residues. The CDR3 DNA is TGCAGTGCTTACGACAGAGTGAATGAAAAACTGTTTTTT. Its translation: CSAYDRVNEKLFF.

This clonotype was counted a few times. The chain carries TRBV9 and TRBJ1-2; unclear D gene. Trimming cost V 3 bases and J 3 bases, with 18 bases left between them. Germline CDR1 and CDR2: SGDLS and YYNGEE. This CDR3 has 16 amino acids. The CDR3 protein is CASSGRLGKGDYGYTF. In DNA form, the CDR3 reads TGTGCCAGCAGCGGCCGCCTCGGCAAAGGCGACTATGGCTACACCTTC.

This clonotype was detected a few times. The chain's CDR3 is CASSQDAIANEKLFF. The CDR3 nucleotides are TGCGCCAGCAGCCAAGATGCGATCGCTAATGAAAAACTGTTTTTT. The chain recombines TRBV4-3 with TRBJ1-4; D gene uncertain. From germline, CDR1 is LGHNA and CDR2 YSLEER. This CDR3 contains 15 residues. The V and J ends lost 0 bases and 3 bases respectively, with 8 bases between them.

The CDR3, as DNA: TGCAGTGCTAGACTACTACGCTCTGGGGCCAACGTCCTGACTTTC. Translated: CSARLLRSGANVLTF. The genes are TRBV20-1 and TRBJ2-6; unclear D gene. This CDR3 spans 15 amino acids. Germline V gene lookup returns CDR1 DFQATT and CDR2 SNEGSKA (reference sequence). V shed 2 bases and J shed 0 bases, with 8 bases lying between them.

This clonotype was counted at least ten times. The chain carries TRBV29-1 and TRBJ1-2, with a weak D call TRBD1 (5 bases). The V end lost 5 bases, the J end lost 2 bases, and 12 bases lay between the germline ends. The CDR3 loop spans 13 amino acids. The germline gives CDR1 SQVTM, CDR2 ANQGSEA. The CDR3 DNA sequence: TGCAGCGTTCTCCAGGGCGCGAACTATGGCTACACCTTC. Its translation: CSVLQGANYGYTF.

This clonotype came up many times. The rearrangement joins TRBV20-1 to TRBJ2-3; TRBD2 matches 7 bases. V shed 7 bases, J shed 2 bases, and the junction held 9 bases outside the gene matches. The CDR3 contains 14 residues. The V gene's germline CDR1 is DFQATT and CDR2 SNEGSKA (reference sequence). CDR3 sequence (DNA): TGCAGTGTTTCCACCGGGAGGATCACAGATACGCAGTATTTT. Translating it yields CSVSTGRITDTQYF.

The gene calls are TRBV7-9 and TRBJ2-2; 7 nucleotides match TRBD2. The germline CDR1 and CDR2 sequences are SEHNR and FQNEAQ (reference sequence). This CDR3 comprises 13 residues. Germline trimming cut 4 bases from V and 7 bases from J; bases unmatched to any gene: 3. CDR3 protein: CASSSTSDGELFF. The DNA for the CDR3 is TGTGCCAGCAGCTCTACTAGCGACGGGGAGCTGTTTTTT.

This clonotype appeared many times. The rearrangement uses TRBV12-3 or TRBV12-4 and TRBJ2-1; D gene unclear. The length of the CDR3 is 15 residues. Trimming took 3 bases from V and 0 from J, leaving 9 bases between them. CDR3 nucleotide sequence: TGTGCCAGCAGTTTTGCTCTTAGCTCCTACAATGAGCAGTTCTTC. Its translation: CASSFALSSYNEQFF.

This clonotype came up many times. V and J are TRBV10-3 and TRBJ2-3, with no clear D. V dropped 8 bases and J dropped 6 bases, with 6 bases sitting between them. From germline, CDR1 is ENHRY and CDR2 SYGVKD. The CDR3 spans 10 residues. CDR3 in amino acids: CAIGLDTQYF. CDR3 DNA sequence: TGTGCCATCGGTCTTGATACGCAGTATTTT.

This clonotype was found many times. V is TRBV27 and J is TRBJ1-2, with 11 bases fitting TRBD1. The junction had 7 bases not matched to a gene; V was cut back by 1 base and J by 0 bases. This CDR3 is built from 18 residues. CDR1 MNHEY and CDR2 SMNVEV come from the germline V gene (reference sequence). In nucleotides, the CDR3 is TGTGCCAGCAGTTTATACGGGACAGGGGGACAAGCTAACTATGGCTACACCTTC. Amino acids: CASSLYGTGGQANYGYTF.

This clonotype was observed many times. V and J are TRBV6-1 and TRBJ2-2; D ambiguous. The CDR3 spans 11 residues. With 11 bases removed from V and 7 bases from J, the gap between germline ends came to 11 bases. In germline, CDR1 is MNHNS, CDR2 SASEGT. CDR3 sequence reads: CAGSNRGELFF. The CDR3 DNA follows: TGTGCCGGTAGCAATCGCGGGGAGCTGTTTTTT.